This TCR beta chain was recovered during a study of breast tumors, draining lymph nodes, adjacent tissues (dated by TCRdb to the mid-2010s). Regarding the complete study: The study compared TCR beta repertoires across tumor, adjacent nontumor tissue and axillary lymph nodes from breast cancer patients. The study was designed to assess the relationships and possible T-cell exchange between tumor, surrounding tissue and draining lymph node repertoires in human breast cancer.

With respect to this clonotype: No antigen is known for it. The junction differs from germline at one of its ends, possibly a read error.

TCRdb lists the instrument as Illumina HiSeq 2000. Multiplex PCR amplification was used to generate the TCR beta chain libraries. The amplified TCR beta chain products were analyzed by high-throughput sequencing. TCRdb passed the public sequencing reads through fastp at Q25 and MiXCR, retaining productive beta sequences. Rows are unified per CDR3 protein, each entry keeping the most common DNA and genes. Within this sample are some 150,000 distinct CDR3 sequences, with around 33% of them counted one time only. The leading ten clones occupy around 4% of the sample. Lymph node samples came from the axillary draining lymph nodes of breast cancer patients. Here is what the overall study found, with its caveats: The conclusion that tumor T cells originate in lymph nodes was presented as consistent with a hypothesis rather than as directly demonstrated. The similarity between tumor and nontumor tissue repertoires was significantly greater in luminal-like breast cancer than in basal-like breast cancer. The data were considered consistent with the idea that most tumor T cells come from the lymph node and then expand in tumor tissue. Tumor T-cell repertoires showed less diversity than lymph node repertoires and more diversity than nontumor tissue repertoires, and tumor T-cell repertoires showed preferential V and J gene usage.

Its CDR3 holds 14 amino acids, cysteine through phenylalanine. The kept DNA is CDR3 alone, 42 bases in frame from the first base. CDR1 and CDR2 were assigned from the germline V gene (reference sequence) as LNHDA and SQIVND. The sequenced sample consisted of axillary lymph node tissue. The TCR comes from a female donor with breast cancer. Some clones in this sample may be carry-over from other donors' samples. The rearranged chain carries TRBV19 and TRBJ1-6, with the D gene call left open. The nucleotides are TGTGCCACTACGTTCAGCTCCTATAATTCACCTCTCCACTTT. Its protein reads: CATTFSSYNSPLHF.